This T cell receptor (beta chain) was sequenced in a study of cytomegalovirus exposure and HLA in healthy donors. Turning to the study itself: A preliminary data release comprised 80 million to 95 million unique TCRs obtained from HLA-typed donors. There were some 380 genotyped donors. Of these, 75% to 85% fell in the genetic ancestry cluster associated with self-reported Caucasian donors.

As for this clone: Its specificity is unknown.

Study results and caveats: Specificity for CMV antigens was confirmed in vitro for a few of the CMV-associated chains.

After removal of 3 bases from V and 8 bases from J, the junction contained 2 bases not matched to a gene. The CDR3 has 12 amino acids. Germline CDR1 SQVTM, CDR2 ANQGSEA. PCR employed 60 Vbeta and 13 Jbeta primers. The table came from immunoSEQ multiplex PCR; TCRdb's copy has only in-frame clones and leaves some out. This sample has approximately 130,000 clones, with approximately 78% found just once. This clonotype was sampled from a woman aged 45-59 years in good health and CMV-seropositive. The V gene is TRBV29-1, the J gene TRBJ2-1; TRBD2 aligns across 9 bases. The sample taken for sequencing was PBMCs. This CDR3 is CSVDAGGDEQFF. Here the CDR3 DNA reads TGCAGCGTTGATGCGGGGGGGGATGAGCAGTTCTTC.